The T cell receptor beta chain described here comes from a study of cytomegalovirus exposure and HLA in healthy donors. The V gene's germline CDR1 is SGHDT and CDR2 YYEEEE. The CDR3 runs 16 residues. V lost 2 bases to trimming and J lost 3 bases; unmatched junction nucleotides: 9. Findings and limits, study-wide: The study recorded fewer than 200 TCR beta chains that were cytomegalovirus-associated. Among the CMV-associated chains, three were confirmed in vitro as specific for CMV antigens. According to a subsequent analysis, TCR clusters identified in the first cohort showed a tendency to co-occur across the 100 to 150 validation repertoires.

These donors were members of the roughly 120-subject validation cohort, a group separate from the roughly 670-subject first cohort. Method: immunoSEQ multiplex PCR; TCRdb's copy keeps in-frame clones and lacks some. The table has roughly 130,000 clones, 70% to 90% seen once. About this clone: Its specificity is unknown.

The source material was PBMCs. This chain connects TRBV5-6 to TRBJ2-7; TRBD1 agrees at 9 bases. This clonotype was sampled from a man younger than 35 in good health and CMV-seronegative. The CDR3: CASSFRPGTGIYEQYF. CDR3 nucleotides: TGTGCCAGCAGCTTTCGCCCCGGGACAGGGATCTACGAGCAGTACTTC.